This T cell receptor beta chain was recorded in a study of CD8 T cells in Susac syndrome. Through negative isolation, CD4+ and CD8+ T cells were obtained, while TEMRA cells were enriched using FACS. CDR1 SGDLS and CDR2 YYNGEE come from the germline V gene. The CDR3 has 15 amino acids. V dropped 0 bases and J dropped 2 bases, with 12 bases sitting between them. RNA was extracted with the RNeasy kit, and a quantity of about 0.45 to 1 ug was reverse transcribed using random hexamers. The immunoSEQ assay covered 54 Vbeta and 13 Jbeta segments for CDR3. MiXCR, run by TCRdb on the immunoSEQ multiplex PCR reads, gives a single entry per CDR3 protein. This sample has some 150,000 distinct CDR3 sequences, with around 93% found just once.

The sequenced sample was CD4+ T cells from PBMCs. The gene calls are TRBV9 and TRBJ2-7, with D perhaps matching TRBD2 (6 bases). This receptor was identified in a human donor with Susac syndrome. This chain's CDR3 is CASSVEASATYEQYF. CDR3 in DNA: TGTGCCAGCAGCGTAGAGGCTAGCGCTACCTACGAGCAGTACTTC.